Below are 14 T cell receptor beta chains sequenced from a single sample in a study of shared clonotypes between healthy human individuals. Naive CD8 cells comprised CD45RO-negative, CCR7-positively selected cells, excluding terminally differentiated effector memory CD45RA+ cells. Assay used: immunoSEQ multiplex PCR; TCRdb lists only in-frame clones, some missing. This sample carries about 2 million clones, around 96% of them seen once, and the ten largest clones take 1% to 1.5%. The sequenced sample consisted of naive CD8+ T cells sorted from blood. The receptors come from a man between 18 and 35 years old in good health.

This chain joins TRBV18 and TRBJ2-7, with D unclear. The CDR3 is made up of 12 amino acids. Trimming took 3 bases from V and 2 from J, leaving 5 bases between them. Germline CDR1 reads KGHSH; CDR2 reads LQKENI. The CDR3 protein is CASSPDAYEQYF. The DNA of the CDR3 is TGTGCCAGCTCACCGGACGCCTACGAGCAGTACTTC.

On this clone itself: The same CDR3 is also encoded by other DNA sequences in this sample. The V gene is TRBV10-2, the J gene TRBJ1-1; D remains unclear. The CDR3 totals 11 residues. V was shortened by 3 bases and J by 8 bases, with 7 bases between the two germline ends. Per the germline V gene, CDR1 is WSHSY and CDR2 is SAAADI. In DNA, the CDR3 is TGCGCCAGCAGTGATGGAGCGGAAGCTTTCTTT. Translation: CASSDGAEAFF.

This chain uses TRBV10-3 with TRBJ2-1, with 7 bases matching TRBD2. In germline, CDR1 is ENHRY, CDR2 SYGVKD. The CDR3 sequence is 21 residues long. V shed 2 bases and J 1 base; nucleotides not matched to a gene: 20. The CDR3 loop is CAISEPLHMGGEGGSYNEQFF. The CDR3 nucleotides read TGTGCCATCAGTGAGCCCCTCCATATGGGGGGAGAGGGAGGGTCCTACAATGAGCAGTTCTTC.

This sequence joins TRBV4-3 and TRBJ2-7; D unresolved. This CDR3 has 15 amino acids. CDR1 is LGHNA, CDR2 YSLEER, per germline. Between the trimmed V and J ends, which lost 1 base and 3 bases, there was a span of 13 bases. The chain's CDR3 is CASSQAPDSNYEQYF. The CDR3 DNA reads as TGCGCCAGCAGCCAAGCCCCGGATAGTAACTACGAGCAGTACTTC.

This clone is a singleton in its sample. The chain carries TRBV5-6 and TRBJ2-3, with D perhaps assigned TRBD1 or TRBD2 (6 bases each). In germline, CDR1 is SGHDT, CDR2 YYEEEE. Trimming cost V 0 bases and J 3 bases, with 11 bases left between them. This CDR3 is 15 amino acids long. In DNA, the CDR3 is TGTGCCAGCAGCTTGGGAGGGGGGCTAACAGATACGCAGTATTTT. It encodes CASSLGGGLTDTQYF.

The rearrangement joins TRBV13 to TRBJ2-1; 7 positions match TRBD1. In germline, CDR1 is PRHDT, CDR2 FYEKMQ (reference sequence). This CDR3 is built from 15 residues. V lost 2 bases, J lost 4 bases, and 5 bases stayed unmatched. The CDR3 coding sequence is TGTGCCAGCAGCTTAACCGGGACAGAGTACAATGAGCAGTTCTTC. Its translation is CASSLTGTEYNEQFF.

The chain carries TRBV7-8 and TRBJ2-1, with TRBD2 identical over 12 bases. This CDR3 region has 19 residues. CDR1 is SGHVS and CDR2 is FQNEAQ in the germline V gene. V was pared by 5 bases and J by 4 bases, with 15 bases of the junction left unmatched. CDR3 DNA: TGTGCCAGCAGCCCAGGACTAGCGGGAAGCGTGAGCACTTACAATGAGCAGTTCTTC. This sequence encodes CASSPGLAGSVSTYNEQFF. Full variable domain (missing parts from reference TRBV7-8 and TRBJ2-1): GAGVSQSPRYKVAKRGQDVALRCDPISGHVSLFWYQQALGQGPEFLTYFQNEAQLDKSGLPSDRFFAERPEGSVSTLKIQRTQQEDSAVYLCASSPGLAGSVSTYNEQFFGPGTRLTVL.

This clone was seen more than once but under ten times. The chain combines TRBV29-1 with TRBJ1-1, with TRBD1 identical over 7 bases. CDR1 and CDR2 (germline): SQVTM, ANQGSEA. The V gene end was trimmed by 7 bases and the J gene end by 7 bases; junction bases not matched to a gene: 6. This CDR3 spans 11 amino acids. The CDR3 reads CSAAGGLEAFF. CDR3 nucleotides: TGCAGCGCTGCAGGGGGACTTGAAGCTTTCTTT.

The chain is built from TRBV14 and TRBJ2-5; the D is unclear. Trimming removed 2 bases from V and 1 base from J, with 5 bases in between. The CDR3 runs to 13 residues. From germline, CDR1 is SGHDN and CDR2 FVKESK. The CDR3 loop is CASSQLGQETQYF. DNA of the CDR3: TGTGCCAGCAGCCAATTAGGCCAAGAGACCCAGTACTTC. Supplemented by reference TRBV14 and TRBJ2-5, the full variable domain reads EAGVTQFPSHSVIEKGQTVTLRCDPISGHDNLYWYRRVMGKEIKFLLHFVKESKQDESGMPNNRFLAERTGGTYSTLKVQPAELEDSGVYFCASSQLGQETQYFGPGTRLLVL.

The chain couples TRBV12-5 to TRBJ2-2, with D perhaps matching TRBD1 (6 bases). The ends were cut back, 10 bases at V and 4 bases at J, with 16 bases in the middle. Germline V gene sequence: CDR1 LGHNT, CDR2 FRNRAP. The CDR3 is 14 residues long. CDR3: CATRDNVGTGELFF. For the CDR3, the DNA is TGTGCTACTAGGGACAACGTCGGCACCGGGGAGCTGTTTTTT.

This sequence joins TRBV27 and TRBJ1-1, with 8 bases identical to TRBD1. The germline V gene encodes CDR1 MNHEY and CDR2 SMNVEV (reference sequence). J lost 1 base, V lost 1 base, and 2 bases had no gene match. This CDR3 has 15 residues. CDR3 sequence: CASSLFGQGNTEAFF. DNA of the CDR3: TGTGCCAGCAGTTTATTTGGACAGGGGAACACTGAAGCTTTCTTT.

This clone was seen a single time. This rearrangement joins TRBV9 to TRBJ2-1, with 7 bases lining up with TRBD1. The length of the CDR3 is 15 residues. CDR1 is SGDLS, CDR2 YYNGEE, per germline. V dropped 4 bases and J dropped 0; count of bases not matched to a gene: 4. This chain's CDR3 is CASSRDSGSYNEQFF. The CDR3 bases are TGTGCCAGCAGCCGGGACAGCGGCTCCTACAATGAGCAGTTCTTC.

The chain joins TRBV6-6 to TRBJ1-2; D call uncertain. The CDR3 runs 13 residues. Germline loops: CDR1 MNHNY, CDR2 SVGAGI (reference sequence). Trimming left V 8 bases short and J 3 bases short, with 13 bases between. CDR3 protein: CASGETGDYGYTF. In nucleotides, the CDR3 is TGTGCCAGCGGAGAAACCGGGGACTATGGCTACACCTTC.

The V call is TRBV30, the J call TRBJ1-1, with unresolved D. This CDR3 region has 15 residues. With 5 bases removed from V and 5 bases from J, the gap between germline ends came to 21 bases. Germline V gives CDR1 GTSNPN, CDR2 SVGIG (reference sequence). CDR3 in amino acids: CAWAPRTVDSTEAFF. Written as DNA, the CDR3 is TGTGCCTGGGCTCCCAGGACGGTTGATAGTACTGAAGCTTTCTTT. Full variable domain (missing parts from reference TRBV30 and TRBJ1-1): SQTIHQWPATLVQPVGSPLSLECTVEGTSNPNLYWYRQAAGRGLQLLFYSVGIGQISSEVPQNLSASRPQDRQFILSSKKLLLSDSGFYLCAWAPRTVDSTEAFFGQGTRLTVV.